This T cell receptor beta chain derives from a study of human thymus T cells. Study results and caveats: Related research examined unrelated individuals and reported that their thymic repertoires overlapped highly. It looked as if thymic and blood repertoires used V and J genes in a biased way.

Sequencing was performed with immunoSEQ multiplex PCR; in TCRdb, only in-frame clones are kept and a portion is missing. Found here are 55,000 to 85,000 clones, 90% to 95% of them singletons; the top ten hold 0.03% to 0.035%. In germline, CDR1 is LGHNA, CDR2 YSLEER. V lost 1 base and J 6 bases, leaving 15 bases between the germline ends. CDR3 length: 15 residues. On this clone itself: The antigen is unknown.

The thymus tissue came from resections taken during corrective heart surgery. Congenital heart defects were the reason for the corrective surgery that the donors, healthy Finnish infants, were having. Source material: thymus tissue. The rearrangement joins TRBV4-3 to TRBJ1-2; D is possibly TRBD1 (5 bases). The receptor's source is a girl in the first two years of life with a congenital heart defect but otherwise immunologically healthy. The CDR3 region is CASSQVYRDRDGYTF. The CDR3 nucleotides read TGCGCCAGCAGCCAAGTTTACCGGGACCGAGATGGCTACACCTTC.